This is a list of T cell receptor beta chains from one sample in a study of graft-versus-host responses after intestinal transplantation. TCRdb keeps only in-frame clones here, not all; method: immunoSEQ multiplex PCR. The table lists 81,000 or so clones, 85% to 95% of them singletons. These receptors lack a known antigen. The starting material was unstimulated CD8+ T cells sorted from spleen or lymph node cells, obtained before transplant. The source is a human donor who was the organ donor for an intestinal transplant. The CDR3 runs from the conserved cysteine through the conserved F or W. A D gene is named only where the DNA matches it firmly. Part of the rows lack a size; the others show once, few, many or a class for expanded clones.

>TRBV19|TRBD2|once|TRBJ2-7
CASSSGGAYEQYF
TGTGCCAGTAGTTCGGGAGGGGCCTACGAGCAGTACTTC
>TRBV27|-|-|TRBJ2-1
CASSSMTGSYNEQFF
TGTGCCAGCAGTTCCATGACAGGCTCCTACAATGAGCAGTTCTTC
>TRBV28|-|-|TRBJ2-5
CASRGEPQETQYF
TGTGCCAGCAGAGGAGAACCCCAAGAGACCCAGTACTTC
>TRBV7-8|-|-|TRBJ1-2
CASSRWTRKNYGYTF
TGTGCCAGCAGCCGTTGGACACGGAAAAACTATGGCTACACCTTC
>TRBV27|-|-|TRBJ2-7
CASSTTGSPFYEQYF
TGTGCCAGCAGTACTACAGGGTCTCCCTTTTACGAGCAGTACTTC
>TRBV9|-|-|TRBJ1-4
CASNPGHSNEKLFF
TGTGCCAGCAACCCGGGACACTCTAATGAAAAACTGTTTTTT
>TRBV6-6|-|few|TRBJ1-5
CASSYYGRGQNQPQHF
TGTGCCAGCAGTTATTATGGGAGGGGTCAGAATCAGCCCCAGCATTTT
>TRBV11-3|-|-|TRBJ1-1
CASSLDPKGDTEAFF
TGTGCCAGCAGCTTAGATCCGAAAGGGGACACTGAAGCTTTCTTT
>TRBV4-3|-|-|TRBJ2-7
CASSPSGTDLSEQYF
TGCGCCAGCAGCCCCTCCGGGACTGACTTATCCGAGCAGTACTTC
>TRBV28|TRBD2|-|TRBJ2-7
CASSPAGGWYEQYF
TGTGCCAGCAGCCCAGCGGGAGGATGGTACGAGCAGTACTTC
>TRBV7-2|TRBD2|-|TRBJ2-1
CASSLDGGTTKRSYNEQFF
TGTGCCAGCAGCTTAGACGGCGGGACTACGAAACGCTCCTACAATGAGCAGTTCTTC
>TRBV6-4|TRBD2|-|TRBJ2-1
CASSDISGIEQFF
TGTGCCAGCAGTGATATTAGCGGGATTGAGCAGTTCTTC
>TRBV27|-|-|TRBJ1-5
CASSIRGGGNQPQHF
TGTGCCAGCAGTATCAGGGGTGGAGGCAATCAGCCCCAGCATTTT
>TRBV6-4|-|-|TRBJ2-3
CASSDSGRGTDTQYF
TGTGCCAGCAGTGACTCGGGCCGGGGGACAGATACGCAGTATTTT
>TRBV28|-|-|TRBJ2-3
CASLRGTDTQYF
TGTGCCAGCCTCCGGGGGACAGATACGCAGTATTTT
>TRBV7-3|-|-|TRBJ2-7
CASSFSTDTGYEQYF
TGTGCCAGCAGCTTCTCTACGGACACAGGATACGAGCAGTACTTC
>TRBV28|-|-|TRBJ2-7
CASSLGQISYEQYF
TGTGCCAGCAGCCTAGGACAGATCTCCTACGAGCAGTACTTC
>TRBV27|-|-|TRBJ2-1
CASSFLGNEQFF
TGTGCCAGCAGTTTTCTAGGCAATGAGCAGTTCTTC
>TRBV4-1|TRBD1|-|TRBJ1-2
CASSQAGGVWNGYTF
TGCGCCAGCAGCCAAGCAGGGGGCGTGTGGAATGGCTACACCTTC
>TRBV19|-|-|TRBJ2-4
CASTPTGLHYLAKNIQYF
TGTGCCAGTACCCCGACAGGTCTCCATTATCTAGCCAAAAACATTCAGTACTTC
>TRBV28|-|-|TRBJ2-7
CASSPPGYYEQYF
TGTGCCAGCAGCCCGCCGGGGTACTACGAGCAGTACTTC
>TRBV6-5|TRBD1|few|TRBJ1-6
CASGQAYNSPLHF
TGTGCCAGTGGACAGGCCTATAATTCACCCCTCCACTTT
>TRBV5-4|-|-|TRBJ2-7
CASSLGTAPNEQYF
TGTGCCAGCAGCTTAGGGACTGCCCCTAACGAGCAGTACTTC
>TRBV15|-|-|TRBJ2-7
CATSAYAEGGSSYEQYF
TGTGCCACCAGCGCCTACGCCGAGGGGGGGAGCTCCTACGAGCAGTACTTC
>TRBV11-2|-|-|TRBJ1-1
CASSLGPGEAFF
TGTGCCAGCAGCTTAGGCCCGGGTGAAGCTTTCTTT
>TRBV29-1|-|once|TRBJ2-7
CSVEIQGDEQYF
TGCAGCGTTGAAATACAGGGAGACGAGCAGTACTTC
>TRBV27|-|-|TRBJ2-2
CASGIGGANTGELFF
TGTGCCAGTGGGATTGGGGGGGCCAACACCGGGGAGCTGTTTTTT
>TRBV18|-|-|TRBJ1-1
CATSRQPAAFGRTEAFF
TGTGCCACCTCAAGGCAGCCGGCAGCTTTTGGGAGAACTGAAGCTTTCTTT
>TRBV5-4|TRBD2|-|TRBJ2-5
CASSLVLAGPMGTQYF
TGTGCCAGCAGCTTGGTGTTAGCGGGGCCGATGGGGACCCAGTACTTC
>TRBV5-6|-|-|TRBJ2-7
CASSSQGWEQYF
TGTGCCAGCAGCTCCCAGGGGTGGGAGCAGTACTTC
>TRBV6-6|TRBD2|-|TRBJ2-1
CASSYERGSYNEQFF
TGTGCCAGCAGTTACGAGCGGGGTTCCTACAATGAGCAGTTCTTC
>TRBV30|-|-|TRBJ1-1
CAWTQRAEAFF
TGTGCCTGGACCCAGCGGGCTGAAGCTTTCTTT
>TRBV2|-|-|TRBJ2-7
CASSPTSSYEQYF
TGTGCCAGCAGTCCGACTAGCTCCTACGAGCAGTACTTC
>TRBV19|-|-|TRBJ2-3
CASSKGSSTDTQYF
TGTGCCAGTAGTAAGGGGTCAAGCACAGATACGCAGTATTTT
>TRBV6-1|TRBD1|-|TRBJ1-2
CASRGTVRGYTF
TGTGCCAGCAGGGGGACAGTTCGCGGCTACACCTTC
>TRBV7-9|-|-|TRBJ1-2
CASSFEVLYYGYTF
TGTGCCAGCAGCTTCGAGGTCCTCTACTATGGCTACACCTTC
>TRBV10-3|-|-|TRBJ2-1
CAISESSPYNEQFF
TGTGCCATCAGTGAGTCGTCTCCTTACAATGAGCAGTTCTTC
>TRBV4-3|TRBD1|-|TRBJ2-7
CASSPGTGSYEQYF
TGCGCCAGCAGCCCCGGGACAGGATCCTACGAGCAGTACTTC
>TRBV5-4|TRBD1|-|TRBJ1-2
CASSLDRGQSYGYTF
TGTGCCAGCAGCTTGGACCGGGGACAGTCCTATGGCTACACCTTC
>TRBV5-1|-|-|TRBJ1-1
CASSPGNEAFF
TGCGCCAGCAGCCCCGGGAACGAAGCTTTCTTT
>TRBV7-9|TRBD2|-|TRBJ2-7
CASSFGGDGSYEQYF
TGTGCCAGCAGCTTCGGGGGGGACGGAAGCTACGAGCAGTACTTC